This TCR beta chain was identified in a study of OX40 agonist ivuxolimab in advanced cancers. For the study at large: Recorded diagnoses for dose-escalation patients were hepatocellular carcinoma, melanoma, renal cell or head and neck cancer.

Profiling relied on immunoSEQ multiplex PCR, and the TCRdb table lists in-frame clones only, not all of them. The sample holds tens of thousands of clones, about 93% seen once. The sample in question was CD4+ or CD8+ T cells sorted from blood, obtained in a trial of the OX40 agonist ivuxolimab. This receptor was identified in an adult with an advanced solid tumor such as melanoma, head and neck, liver or kidney cancer.

In DNA form, the CDR3 reads TGCGCCAGCAGCCACTTCTTATTGGCGGGGGACACCTACAATGAGCAGTTCTTC. Its protein is CASSHFLLAGDTYNEQFF. The genes are TRBV4-3 and TRBJ2-1; D is perhaps TRBD2 (7 bases). There are 18 residues in the CDR3. V was trimmed by 3 bases and J by 2 bases, leaving 20 bases between them. Germline V CDR1 and CDR2: LGHNA, YSLEER.